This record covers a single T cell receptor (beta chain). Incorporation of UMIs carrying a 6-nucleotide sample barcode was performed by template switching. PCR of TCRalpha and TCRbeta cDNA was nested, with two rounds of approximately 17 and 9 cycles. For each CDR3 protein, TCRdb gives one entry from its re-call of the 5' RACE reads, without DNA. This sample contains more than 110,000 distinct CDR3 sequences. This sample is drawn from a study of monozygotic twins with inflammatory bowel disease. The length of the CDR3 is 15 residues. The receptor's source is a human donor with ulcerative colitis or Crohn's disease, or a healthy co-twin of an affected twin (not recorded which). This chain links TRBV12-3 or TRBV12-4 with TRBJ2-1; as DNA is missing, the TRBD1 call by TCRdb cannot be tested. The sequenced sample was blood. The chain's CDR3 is CASSTGFAPYNEQFF.